This T cell receptor beta chain came from a study of cytomegalovirus exposure and HLA in healthy donors. Study findings and constraints: Reported performance of the classifier showed diagnosis of cytomegalovirus status with high specificity and sensitivity. Later genetic work tied a missense DCLRE1C variant to beta-chain V and J trimming.

Remarks on this clone: The antigen is unknown.

Germline values: CDR1 SGHTA, CDR2 FQGNSA. Trimming removed 5 bases at V and 4 bases at J, with 15 bases between. This CDR3 has 14 amino acids. The PCR ran on 60 Vbeta and 13 Jbeta primers. TCRdb keeps only in-frame clones here, not all; method: immunoSEQ multiplex PCR. The repertoire includes 130,000 to 150,000 clones, around three fifths of them detected once, and approximately 2.9% sits in the top ten. V gene TRBV7-2 combines with J gene TRBJ2-7; D is possibly TRBD2 (6 bases). The TCR sequence derives from a woman aged 25 to 39 in good health and CMV-seropositive. The source material was PBMCs. In nucleotides, the CDR3 is TGTGCCAGCAGCCAAGGCGGGGTGGAGTACGAGCAGTACTTC. It codes for CASSQGGVEYEQYF.